This T cell receptor (beta chain) was captured by sequencing in a study of cytomegalovirus exposure and HLA in healthy donors. Study conclusions and caveats: Clusters of TCRs from the first cohort tended to co-occur in the 120 validation repertoires (as a later analysis found). There were about 160 TCR beta chains listed as cytomegalovirus-associated.

This clone was observed a single time. Its antigen is unknown. Produced via immunoSEQ multiplex PCR; TCRdb's table is partial and in-frame only. The sample contains some 86,000 clones, approximately 93% of which appear only once. CDR1 and CDR2 (germline): MNHEY, SVGAGI. The CDR3 totals 11 residues. Trimming stripped 8 bases from V and 11 bases from J, with 16 bases between. Sample: PBMCs. The TCR sequence derives from a woman aged 25-40 years in good health and CMV-seronegative. V gene TRBV6-5 combines with J gene TRBJ2-7; TRBD2 is a possible D gene (7 bases). The chain's CDR3 is CASFTGGGEYF. The CDR3 DNA follows: TGTGCCAGCTTCACAGGAGGGGGGGAGTACTTC.